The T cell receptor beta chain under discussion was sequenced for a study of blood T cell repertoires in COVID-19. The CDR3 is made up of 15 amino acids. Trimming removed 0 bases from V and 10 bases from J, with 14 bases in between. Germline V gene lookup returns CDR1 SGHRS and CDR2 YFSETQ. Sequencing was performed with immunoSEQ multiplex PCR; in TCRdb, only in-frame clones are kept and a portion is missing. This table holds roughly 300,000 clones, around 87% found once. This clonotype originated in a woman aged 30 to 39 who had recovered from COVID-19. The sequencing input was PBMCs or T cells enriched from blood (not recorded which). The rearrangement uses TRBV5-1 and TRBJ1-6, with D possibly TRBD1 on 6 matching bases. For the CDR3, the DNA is TGCGCCAGCAGCTTGGGTCAGGGGCGAGAGTCACCCCTCCACTTT. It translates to CASSLGQGRESPLHF. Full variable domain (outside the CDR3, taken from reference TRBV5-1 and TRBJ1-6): KAGVTQTPRYLIKTRGQQVTLSCSPISGHRSVSWYQQTPGQGLQFLFEYFSETQRNKGNFPGRFSGRQFSNSRSEMNVSTLELGDSALYLCASSLGQGRESPLHFGNGTRLTVT.